This paragraph covers one TCR beta chain sequence. As yet, its antigen is unknown. These data originate in a study of neoadjuvant anti-PD-1 for oral cavity cancer. Notes on the study in general: Only three patients per response group were TCR-analyzed; validation needed.

Germline CDR1 LNHDA, CDR2 SQIVND (reference sequence). The V and J ends lost 8 bases and 8 bases respectively, with 16 bases between them. The CDR3 consists of 14 residues. Blood libraries mostly used roughly 500 ng genomic DNA, six replicates each. The protocol was immunoSEQ multiplex PCR, while the TCRdb copy is restricted to in-frame clones and leaves out a portion. The table shows about 42,000 clones, with approximately 80% occurring only once. Time point here: after neoadjuvant nivolumab, at surgical resection. The sequence came from a person between 40 and 85 years old with oral cavity squamous cell carcinoma. The chain has TRBV19 and TRBJ1-6; D gene unclear. Here the sequenced sample was PBMCs, taken after nivolumab (anti-PD-1) treatment. CDR3 residues: CASREGPRDSPLHF. Written as DNA, the CDR3 is TGTGCCAGTCGAGAGGGCCCGCGAGATTCACCCCTCCACTTT.